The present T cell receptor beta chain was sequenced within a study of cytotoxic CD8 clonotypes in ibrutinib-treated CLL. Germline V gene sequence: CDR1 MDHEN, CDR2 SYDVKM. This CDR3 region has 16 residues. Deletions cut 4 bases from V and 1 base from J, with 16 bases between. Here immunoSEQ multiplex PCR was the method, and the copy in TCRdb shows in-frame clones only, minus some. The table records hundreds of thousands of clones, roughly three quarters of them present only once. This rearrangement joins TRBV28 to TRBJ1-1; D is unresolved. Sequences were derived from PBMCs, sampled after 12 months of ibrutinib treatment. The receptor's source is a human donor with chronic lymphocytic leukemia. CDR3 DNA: TGTGCCAGCAGTTCCTCCGGTAAAGGGAAGAACACTGAAGCTTTCTTT. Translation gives CASSSSGKGKNTEAFF.